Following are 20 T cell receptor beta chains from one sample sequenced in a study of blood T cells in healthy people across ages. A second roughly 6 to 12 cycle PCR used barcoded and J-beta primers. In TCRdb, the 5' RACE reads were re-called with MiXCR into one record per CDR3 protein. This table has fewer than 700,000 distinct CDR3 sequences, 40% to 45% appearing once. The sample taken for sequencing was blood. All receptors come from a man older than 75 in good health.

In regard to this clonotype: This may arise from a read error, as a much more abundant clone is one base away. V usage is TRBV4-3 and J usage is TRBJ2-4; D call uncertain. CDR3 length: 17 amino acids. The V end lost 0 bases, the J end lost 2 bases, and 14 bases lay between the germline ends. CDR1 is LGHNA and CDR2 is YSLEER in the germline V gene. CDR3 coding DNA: TGCGCCAGCAGCCAAGAAGCACGGTTGACGACCAAAAACATTCAGTACTTC. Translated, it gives CASSQEARLTTKNIQYF.

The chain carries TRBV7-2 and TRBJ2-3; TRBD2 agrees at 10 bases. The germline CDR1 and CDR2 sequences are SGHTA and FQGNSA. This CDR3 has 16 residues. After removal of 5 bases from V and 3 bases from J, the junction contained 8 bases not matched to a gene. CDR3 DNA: TGTGCCAGCAGCCCCCGAGCGGGGGGGGGGACAGATACGCAGTATTTT. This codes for CASSPRAGGGTDTQYF.

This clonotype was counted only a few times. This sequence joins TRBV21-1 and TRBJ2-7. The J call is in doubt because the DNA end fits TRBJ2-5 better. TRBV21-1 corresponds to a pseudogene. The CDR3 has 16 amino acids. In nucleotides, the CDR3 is TGTGCCAGCAGCAAAAGTAATAGACCTGATGTAGAGACCCAGTACTTC. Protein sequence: CASSKSNRPDVETQYF.

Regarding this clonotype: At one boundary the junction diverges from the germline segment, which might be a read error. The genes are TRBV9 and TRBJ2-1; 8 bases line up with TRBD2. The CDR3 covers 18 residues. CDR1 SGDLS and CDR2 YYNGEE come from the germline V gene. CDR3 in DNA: TGTGCCAGCAGCGGATACAGCGGGAGAGGCCCTCGGATCTACGAGCGGTTCTTC. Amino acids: CASSGYSGRGPRIYERFF. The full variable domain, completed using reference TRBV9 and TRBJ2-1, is DSGVTQTPKHLITATGQRVTLRCSPRSGDLSVYWYQQSLDQGLQFLIQYYNGEERAKGNILERFSAQQFPDLHSELNLSSLELGDSALYFCASSGYSGRGPRIYERFFGPGTRLTVL.

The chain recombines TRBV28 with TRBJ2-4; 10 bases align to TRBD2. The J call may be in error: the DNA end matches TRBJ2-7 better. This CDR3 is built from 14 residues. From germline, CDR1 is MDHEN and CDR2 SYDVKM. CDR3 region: CASSSSGSEYEQYF. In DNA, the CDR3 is TGTGCCAGCAGTTCTAGCGGGAGTGAGTACGAGCAGTACTTC.

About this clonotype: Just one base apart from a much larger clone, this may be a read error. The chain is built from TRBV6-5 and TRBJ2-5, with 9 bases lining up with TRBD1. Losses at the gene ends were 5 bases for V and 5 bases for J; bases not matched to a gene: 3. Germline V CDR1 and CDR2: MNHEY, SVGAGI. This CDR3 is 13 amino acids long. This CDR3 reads CASSTTGGETQYF. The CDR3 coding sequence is TGTGCCAGCAGTACGACAGGGGGGGAGACCCAGTACTTC.

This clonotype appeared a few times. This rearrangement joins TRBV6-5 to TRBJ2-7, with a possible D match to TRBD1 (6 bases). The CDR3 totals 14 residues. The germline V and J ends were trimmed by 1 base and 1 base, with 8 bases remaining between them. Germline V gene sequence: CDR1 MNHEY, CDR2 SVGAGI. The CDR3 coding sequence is TGTGCCAGCAGTTACTACGGACAGTCCTACGAGCAGTACTTC. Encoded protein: CASSYYGQSYEQYF.

This CDR3 is CASSSDREGYNEQYF. The CDR3 DNA is TGCGCCAGCAGCTCGGACAGGGAGGGGTACAATGAGCAGTACTTC. This chain joins TRBV5-1 and TRBJ2-1, with TRBD1 as a possible D gene (8 bases). The assigned J gene may be wrong: the sequence end matches TRBJ2-7 better. This CDR3 comprises 15 residues. Germline loops: CDR1 SGHRS, CDR2 YFSETQ.

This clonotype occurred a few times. This chain's CDR3 is CSARDPLKGTGVSYEQYF. The CDR3 nucleotides are TGCAGTGCTAGAGACCCTTTGAAGGGGACAGGGGTCTCCTACGAGCAGTACTTC. This chain connects TRBV20-1 to TRBJ2-7, with 10 nucleotides matching TRBD1. This CDR3 comprises 18 residues. Germline V gene data show CDR1 as DFQATT and CDR2 as SNEGSKA (reference sequence). V was pared by 0 bases and J by 0 bases, with 11 bases of the junction left unmatched.

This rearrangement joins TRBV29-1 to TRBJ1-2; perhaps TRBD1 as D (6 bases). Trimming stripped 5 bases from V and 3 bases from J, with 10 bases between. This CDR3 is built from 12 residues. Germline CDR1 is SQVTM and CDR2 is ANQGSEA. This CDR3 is CSVQQGDYGYTF. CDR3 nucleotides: TGCAGCGTTCAACAGGGAGACTATGGCTACACCTTC.

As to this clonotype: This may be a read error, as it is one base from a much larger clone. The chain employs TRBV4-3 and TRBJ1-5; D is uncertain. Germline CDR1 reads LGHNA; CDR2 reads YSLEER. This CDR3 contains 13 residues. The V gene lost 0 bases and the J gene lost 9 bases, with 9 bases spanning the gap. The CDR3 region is CASSQEYKGPQHF. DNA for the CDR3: TGCGCCAGCAGCCAAGAATACAAGGGGCCCCAGCATTTT.

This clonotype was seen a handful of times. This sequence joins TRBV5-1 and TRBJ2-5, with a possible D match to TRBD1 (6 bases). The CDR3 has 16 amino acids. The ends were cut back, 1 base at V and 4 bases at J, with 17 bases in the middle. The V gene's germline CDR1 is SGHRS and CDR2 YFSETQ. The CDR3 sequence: CASSLSGEIRGETQYF. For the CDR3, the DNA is TGCGCCAGCAGCTTGTCAGGGGAAATAAGGGGAGAGACCCAGTACTTC.

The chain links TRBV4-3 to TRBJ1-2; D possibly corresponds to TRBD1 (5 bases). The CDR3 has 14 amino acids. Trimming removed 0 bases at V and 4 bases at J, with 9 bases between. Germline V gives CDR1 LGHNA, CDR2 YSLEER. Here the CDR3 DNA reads TGCGCCAGCAGCCAAGATCCAGGGAGCTATGGCTACACCTTC. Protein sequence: CASSQDPGSYGYTF.

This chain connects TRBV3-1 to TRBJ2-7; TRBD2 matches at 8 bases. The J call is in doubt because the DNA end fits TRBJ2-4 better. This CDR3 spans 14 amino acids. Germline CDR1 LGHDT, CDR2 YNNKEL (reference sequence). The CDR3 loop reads CASIFAGGKNIQYF. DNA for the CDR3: TGTGCCAGCATCTTCGCGGGGGGTAAGAACATTCAGTACTTC.

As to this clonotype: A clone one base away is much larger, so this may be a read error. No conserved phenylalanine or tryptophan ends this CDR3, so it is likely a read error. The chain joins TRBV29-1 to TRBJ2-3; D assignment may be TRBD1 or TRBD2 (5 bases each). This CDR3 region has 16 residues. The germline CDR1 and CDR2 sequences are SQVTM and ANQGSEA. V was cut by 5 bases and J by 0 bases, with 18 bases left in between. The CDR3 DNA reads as TGCAGCGTTTCCGGGACGGCACAATCGAGCACAGATACGCAGTATCTT. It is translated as CSVSGTAQSSTDTQYL.

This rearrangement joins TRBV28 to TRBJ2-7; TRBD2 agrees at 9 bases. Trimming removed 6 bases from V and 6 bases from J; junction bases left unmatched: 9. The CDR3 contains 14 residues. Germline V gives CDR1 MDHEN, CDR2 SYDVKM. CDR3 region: CASRPGLAILEQYF. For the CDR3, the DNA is TGTGCCAGCAGACCGGGACTAGCCATCCTCGAGCAGTACTTC.

The CDR3 here is CASSWGLDADEQYF. The CDR3, as DNA: TGTGCCAGCAGCTGGGGACTAGACGCGGACGAGCAGTACTTC. The chain uses TRBV11-3 and TRBJ2-7; 8 nucleotides line up with TRBD2. Germline lookup yields CDR1 SGHNT and CDR2 YENEEA. The ends lost 4 bases at V and 5 bases at J; junction bases unmatched: 7. The CDR3 has 14 residues.

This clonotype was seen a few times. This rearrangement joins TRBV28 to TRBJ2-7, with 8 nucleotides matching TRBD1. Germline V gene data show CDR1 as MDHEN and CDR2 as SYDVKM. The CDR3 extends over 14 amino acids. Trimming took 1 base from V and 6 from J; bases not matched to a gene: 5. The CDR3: CASSLLSGGGEQYF. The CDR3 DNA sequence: TGTGCCAGCAGTTTATTGTCAGGGGGCGGCGAGCAGTACTTC.

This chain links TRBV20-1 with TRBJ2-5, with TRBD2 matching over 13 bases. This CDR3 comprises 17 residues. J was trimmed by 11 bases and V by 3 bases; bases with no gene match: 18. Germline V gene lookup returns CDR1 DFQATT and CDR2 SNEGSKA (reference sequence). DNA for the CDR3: TGCAGTGCTAGTCAACCCTTCGGGACTAGCGGGGCCAATGAGCAGTACTTC. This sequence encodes CSASQPFGTSGANEQYF.

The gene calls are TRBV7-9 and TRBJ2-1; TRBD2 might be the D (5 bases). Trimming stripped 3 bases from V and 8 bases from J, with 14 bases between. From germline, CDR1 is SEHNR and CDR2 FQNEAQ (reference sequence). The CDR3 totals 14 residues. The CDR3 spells CASSFDVRRHEQFF. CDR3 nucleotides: TGTGCCAGCAGCTTTGATGTGAGGAGGCATGAGCAGTTCTTC.